The 11 T cell receptor beta chains reported below all come from one sample, sequenced in a study of blood T cell repertoires in COVID-19. Profiled with immunoSEQ multiplex PCR; TCRdb holds only in-frame clones, not every one. The sample carries hundreds of thousands of clones, over 75% recorded once. What was sequenced was PBMCs or T cells enriched from blood (not recorded which). All receptors come from a young man who had recovered from COVID-19.

The CDR3 coding sequence is TGTGCCACCAGTGAGGGAGACTATAGCAATCAGCCCCAGCATTTT. Its translation is CATSEGDYSNQPQHF. The V gene is TRBV24-1, the J gene TRBJ1-5; D is undetermined. Germline-derived CDR1 and CDR2 are KGHDR and SFDVKD. V shed 4 bases and J shed 0 bases, with 9 bases lying between them. The CDR3 is 15 residues long.

This chain joins TRBV30 and TRBJ1-5; tentatively, D is TRBD1 (5 bases). Germline assignment: CDR1 GTSNPN and CDR2 SVGIG (reference sequence). This CDR3 comprises 14 residues. V lost 0 bases and J 4 bases, leaving 10 bases between the germline ends. The CDR3 loop reads CAWSVTGGNQPQHF. CDR3 DNA: TGTGCCTGGAGTGTTACGGGGGGGAATCAGCCCCAGCATTTT.

The chain has TRBV30 and TRBJ2-5; the D gene is possibly TRBD2 (6 bases). The germline V gene encodes CDR1 GTSNPN and CDR2 SVGIG (reference sequence). The CDR3 covers 13 residues. Trimming took off 0 bases at V and 7 bases at J, with 12 bases between the two ends. The CDR3 reads CAWSVSGSGTQYF. CDR3 in DNA: TGTGCCTGGAGTGTCAGCGGGTCCGGGACCCAGTACTTC.

J is TRBJ1-2 and V is TRBV3-1 (or the pseudogene TRBV3-2); D possibly corresponds to TRBD1 (5 bases). The CDR3 sequence is 12 residues long. Germline assignment: CDR1 LGHDT and CDR2 YNNKEL (reference sequence). Deletions cut 6 bases from V and 3 bases from J, with 8 bases between. Here the CDR3 reads CASRRGDYGYTF. The CDR3 DNA is TGTGCCAGCAGAAGGGGCGACTATGGCTACACCTTC.

The V call is TRBV28, the J call TRBJ1-5, with TRBD1 as a possible D gene (5 bases). The CDR3 loop spans 14 amino acids. CDR1 and CDR2 (germline): MDHEN, SYDVKM. With 6 bases removed from V and 6 bases from J, the gap between germline ends came to 15 bases. The CDR3 reads CASSPQGVFQPQHF. CDR3 sequence (DNA): TGTGCCAGCAGCCCGCAGGGTGTATTTCAGCCCCAGCATTTT.

This chain connects TRBV19 to TRBJ2-7; 10 bases line up with TRBD2. The V and J ends lost 3 bases and 3 bases, in that order; junction bases with no gene match: 2. The CDR3 is made up of 14 amino acids. Germline V CDR1 and CDR2: LNHDA, SQIVND (reference sequence). The CDR3 spells CASSILAGDYEQYF. The DNA of the CDR3 is TGTGCCAGTAGTATCCTAGCGGGGGACTACGAGCAGTACTTC.

This clone was seen a handful of times. This sample also contains other DNA sequences that code for the same CDR3. V is TRBV29-1 and J is TRBJ2-7; 7 bases agree with TRBD1. The CDR3 length is 12 residues. Unmatched junction bases numbered 7, after V lost 5 bases and J lost 6 bases. Germline V gene data show CDR1 as SQVTM and CDR2 as ANQGSEA. In DNA form, the CDR3 reads TGCAGCGTTAACAGGGGACCCTCCGAGCAGTACTTC. Encoded protein: CSVNRGPSEQYF.

A remark on this clone: One end of the junction fails to match germline, which may point to a read error. V usage is TRBV2 and J usage is TRBJ1-2; D perhaps matches TRBD1 (6 bases). The CDR3 has 13 residues. The V gene's germline CDR1 is SNHLY and CDR2 FYNNEI. In nucleotides, the CDR3 is TGTGCCAGCAGGGGAGAGACAGGAGCCAGCGCCAACTTC. It yields the protein CASRGETGASANF.

As regards this clone: Other DNA sequences in this sample translate to the same CDR3. This chain's CDR3 is CASSLAGGGNIQYF. The CDR3 coding sequence is TGTGCCAGCAGCTTAGCGGGCGGGGGAAACATTCAGTACTTC. V is TRBV7-9 and J is TRBJ2-4, with 7 bases lining up with TRBD2. CDR3 length: 14 amino acids. CDR1 and CDR2 (germline): SEHNR, FQNEAQ (reference sequence). V was clipped by 0 bases and J by 6 bases; unmatched bases: 2.

The V gene is TRBV19, the J gene TRBJ1-2; the match to TRBD1 covers 9 bases. J gave up 8 bases and V 7 bases, and 11 bases lay outside the gene matches. Germline CDR1 is LNHDA and CDR2 is SQIVND (reference sequence). This CDR3 region has 14 residues. The CDR3 region is CASTSPRDRAGYTF. The CDR3 DNA sequence: TGTGCCAGTACCTCCCCCCGGGACAGGGCAGGCTACACCTTC.

The CDR3 DNA reads as TGTGCCAGCAGGCGCTCGTCCGGGACAGGGAATAATTCACCCCTCCACTTT. Residues: CASRRSSGTGNNSPLHF. The chain links TRBV28 to TRBJ1-6; 9 nucleotides match TRBD1. Germline CDR1 MDHEN, CDR2 SYDVKM. V lost 6 bases and J lost 5; bases outside the gene matches: 11. The CDR3 length is 17 residues.